This TCR beta chain was retrieved from a study of T cell responses to AZD1222 COVID-19 vaccine. The CDR3 covers 12 residues. Germline V gives CDR1 MNHEY, CDR2 SMNVEV (reference sequence). The V end was cut by 8 bases, the J end by 7 bases, with 12 bases between. The repertoire was sequenced with immunoSEQ multiplex PCR; TCRdb's copy has only in-frame clones and lacks some. The sample holds approximately 200,000 clones; 93% are singletons and the top ten take 1%. Broader study findings: At baseline, just a handful of AZD1222 recipients tested seropositive. Along spike, vaccine-associated CD4 TCRs were found throughout, with dominance at 160-218 and 743-854. Donors, mostly white British, included more females; clonal diversity was possibly underestimated. All repertoire sampling was performed exclusively after the peak T cell response.

A note on this clone: What it recognizes is unknown.

The chain carries TRBV27 and TRBJ2-1; D not certain. The specimen was peripheral blood, collected 28 days after the second AZD1222 dose. This TCR derives from an adult who received the AZD1222 COVID-19 vaccine. In nucleotides, the CDR3 is TGTGCCAGCCGTACCGGGCGAAATGAGCAGTTCTTC. This translates into CASRTGRNEQFF.